In this sample, the clone carrying this T cell receptor (beta chain) turned up once. This specimen belongs to a study of shared clonotypes between healthy human individuals. Sequencing used immunoSEQ multiplex PCR; TCRdb keeps in-frame clones, though not all of them. The profile covers over 95,000 clones, with roughly two thirds appearing a single time and roughly 23% taken by the ten largest. Germline lookup yields CDR1 LGHNA and CDR2 YNFKEQ. Unmatched junction bases numbered 3, after V lost 1 base and J lost 3 bases. This CDR3 region has 15 residues. J is TRBJ2-4 and V is TRBV4-2, with TRBD2 matching 7 bases. Sequencing was performed on memory CD8+ T cells sorted from blood. The subset is: CD45RO+ cells pooled with CCR7-negative TemRA cells. This receptor was obtained from a woman aged 25 to 45 in good health. Here the CDR3 reads CASSQAGGVKNIQYF. The DNA for the CDR3 is TGTGCCAGCAGCCAAGCTGGGGGGGTCAAAAACATTCAGTACTTC.